This TCR beta chain was sequenced in a study of T cells in narcolepsy. Study-wide context: Healthy controls were enrolled alongside patients with narcolepsy type 1 or type 2.

With V trimmed by 5 bases and J by 6 bases, 11 bases remained unmatched. The CDR3 length is 15 residues. Per the germline V gene, CDR1 is MGHDK and CDR2 is SYGVNS. Whole-study findings and limits: Comparing one patient's CSF and blood CD4+ clonotypes highlighted HCRT- and TRIB2-specific autoreactive clonotypes. Autoreactive clonotypes reportedly recurred in blood of same and different patients, not controls.

Sequencing used immunoSEQ multiplex PCR; TCRdb keeps in-frame clones, though not all of them. The table lists about 34,000 clones, more than 65% of them singletons, with roughly 2.1% in the top ten. Details on this clone: Its antigen remains unidentified.

The chain is built from TRBV25-1 and TRBJ2-7; 9 nucleotides align to TRBD2. This clonotype was obtained from a human donor in good health. Specimen: memory (CD45RA-) CD4+ T cells from blood. CDR3 DNA sequence: TGTGCCAGCAGTTCGCGGGGGGGCCTTTCAAGCGAGCAGTACTTC. Encoded protein: CASSSRGGLSSEQYF.